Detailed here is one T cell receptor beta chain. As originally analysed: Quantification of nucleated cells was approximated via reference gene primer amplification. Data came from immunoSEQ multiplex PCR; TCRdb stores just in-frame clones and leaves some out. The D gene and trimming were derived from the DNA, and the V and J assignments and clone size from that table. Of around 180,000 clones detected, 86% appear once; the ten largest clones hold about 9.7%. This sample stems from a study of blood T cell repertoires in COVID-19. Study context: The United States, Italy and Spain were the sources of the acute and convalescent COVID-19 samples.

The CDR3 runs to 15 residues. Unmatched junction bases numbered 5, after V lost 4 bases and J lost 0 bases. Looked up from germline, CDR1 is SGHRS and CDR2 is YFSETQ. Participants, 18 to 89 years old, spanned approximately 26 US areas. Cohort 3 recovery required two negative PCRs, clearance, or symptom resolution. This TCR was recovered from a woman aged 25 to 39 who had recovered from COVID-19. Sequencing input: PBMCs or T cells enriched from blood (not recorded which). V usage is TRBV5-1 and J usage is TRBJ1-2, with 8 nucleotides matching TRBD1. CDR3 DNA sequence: TGCGCCAGCAGCCTTGGACAGGGTGCTAACTATGGCTACACCTTC. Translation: CASSLGQGANYGYTF.